This TCR beta chain was captured by sequencing in a study of vaccination and CD4 T cells after COVID-19. Study in general: The convalescent group had six males, four females, seven Caucasians, two Asians, one multiracial. Post-vaccine specimens were obtained a median about 70 days after dose two (range 14 to 241). Sampling post-COVID took place a median around 91 days after diagnosis (range 35 to 161).

V was shortened by 0 bases and J by 4 bases, with 10 bases between the two germline ends. This CDR3 has 15 amino acids. Germline lookup yields CDR1 MNHEY and CDR2 SMNVEV (reference sequence). As to this clonotype: The antigen is not known.

The treatment here: approximately 9-day PBMC culture with coronavirus spike peptide pools or control peptides (ViraFEST assay). Cultured CD4+ T-cell DNA underwent Oncomine TCR Beta short-read sequencing. Once CD4+ T cells had been cultured, genomic DNA was extracted from them. A single record per CDR3 protein comes from TCRdb applying MiXCR to the PCR reads. Among 15,000 to 20,000 distinct CDR3 sequences listed, 59% were seen once. This receptor was taken from a human donor who had recovered from COVID-19. Sequencing was performed on CD4+ T cells from blood, cultured in vitro, taken after SARS-CoV-2 vaccination. The chain carries TRBV27 and TRBJ1-5; D unclear. In nucleotides, the CDR3 is TGTGCCAGCAGTTTATCGAACGGGAAAAATCAGCCCCAGCATTTT. Its translation is CASSLSNGKNQPQHF.